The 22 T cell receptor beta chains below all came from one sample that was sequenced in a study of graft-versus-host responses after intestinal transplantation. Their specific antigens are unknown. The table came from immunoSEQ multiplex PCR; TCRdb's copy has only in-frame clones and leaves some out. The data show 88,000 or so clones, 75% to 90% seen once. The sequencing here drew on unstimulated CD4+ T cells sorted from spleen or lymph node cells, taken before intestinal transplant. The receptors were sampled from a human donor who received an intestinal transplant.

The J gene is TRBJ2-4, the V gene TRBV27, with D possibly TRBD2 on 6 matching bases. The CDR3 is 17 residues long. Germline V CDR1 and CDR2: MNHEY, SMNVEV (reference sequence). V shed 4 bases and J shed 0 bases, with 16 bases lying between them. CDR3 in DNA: TGTGCCAGCAGTTCTCGTGTGGGCGGGGAAGCCAAAAACATTCAGTACTTC. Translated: CASSSRVGGEAKNIQYF.

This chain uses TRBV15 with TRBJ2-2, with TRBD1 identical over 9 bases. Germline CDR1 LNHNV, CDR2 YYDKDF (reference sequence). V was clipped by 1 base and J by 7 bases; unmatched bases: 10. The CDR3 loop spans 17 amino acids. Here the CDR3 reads CATSRALGTGWVGELFF. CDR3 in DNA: TGTGCCACCAGCAGAGCCCTAGGGACAGGGTGGGTCGGGGAGCTGTTTTTT.

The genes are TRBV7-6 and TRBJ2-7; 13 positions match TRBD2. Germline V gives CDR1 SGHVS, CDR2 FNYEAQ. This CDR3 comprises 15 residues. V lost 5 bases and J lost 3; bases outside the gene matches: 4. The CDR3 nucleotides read TGTGCCAGCAGCCCCGGACTAGCGGGGGTCTACGAGCAGTACTTC. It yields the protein CASSPGLAGVYEQYF.

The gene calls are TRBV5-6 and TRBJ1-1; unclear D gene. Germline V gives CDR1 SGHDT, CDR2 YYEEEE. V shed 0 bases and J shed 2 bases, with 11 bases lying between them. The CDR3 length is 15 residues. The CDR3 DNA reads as TGTGCCAGCAGCTTGGCAGGTGTAATAAACACTGAAGCTTTCTTT. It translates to CASSLAGVINTEAFF. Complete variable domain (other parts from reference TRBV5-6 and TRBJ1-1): DAGVTQSPTHLIKTRGQQVTLRCSPKSGHDTVSWYQQALGQGPQFIFQYYEEEERQRGNFPDRFSGHQFPNYSSELNVNALLLGDSALYLCASSLAGVINTEAFFGQGTRLTVV.

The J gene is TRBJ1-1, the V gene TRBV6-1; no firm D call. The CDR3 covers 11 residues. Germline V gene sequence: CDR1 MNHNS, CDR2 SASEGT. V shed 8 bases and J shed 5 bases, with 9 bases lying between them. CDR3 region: CASGLWTEAFF. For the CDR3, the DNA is TGTGCCAGCGGGCTGTGGACTGAAGCTTTCTTT.

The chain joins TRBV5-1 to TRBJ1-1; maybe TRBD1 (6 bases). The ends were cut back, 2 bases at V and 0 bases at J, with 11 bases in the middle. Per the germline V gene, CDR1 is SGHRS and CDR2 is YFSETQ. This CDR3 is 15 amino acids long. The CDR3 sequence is CASSFAGALNTEAFF. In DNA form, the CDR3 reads TGCGCCAGCAGCTTTGCGGGGGCCCTGAACACTGAAGCTTTCTTT.

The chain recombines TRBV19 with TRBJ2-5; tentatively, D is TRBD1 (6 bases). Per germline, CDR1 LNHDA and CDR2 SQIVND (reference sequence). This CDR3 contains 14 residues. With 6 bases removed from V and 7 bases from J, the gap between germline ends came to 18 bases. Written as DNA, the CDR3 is TGTGCCAGTAGGGAGACAGGCCGCGTGGGGACCCAGTACTTC. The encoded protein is CASRETGRVGTQYF.

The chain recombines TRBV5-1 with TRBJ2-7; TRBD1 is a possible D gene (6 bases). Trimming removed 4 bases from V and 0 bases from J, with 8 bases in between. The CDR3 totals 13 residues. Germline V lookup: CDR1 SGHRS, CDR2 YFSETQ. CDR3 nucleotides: TGCGCCAGCAGCACGGACAGCTCCTACGAGCAGTACTTC. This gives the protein CASSTDSSYEQYF.

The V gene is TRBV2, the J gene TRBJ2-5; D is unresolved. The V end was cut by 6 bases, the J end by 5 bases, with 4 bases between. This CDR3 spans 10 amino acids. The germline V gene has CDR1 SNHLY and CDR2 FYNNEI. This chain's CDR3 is CASREETQYF. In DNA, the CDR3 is TGTGCCAGCAGGGAGGAGACCCAGTACTTC.

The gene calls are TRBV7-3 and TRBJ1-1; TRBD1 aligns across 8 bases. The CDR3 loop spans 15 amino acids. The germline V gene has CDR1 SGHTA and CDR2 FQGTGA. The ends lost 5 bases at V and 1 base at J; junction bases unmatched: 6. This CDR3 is CASSPAGTGNTEAFF. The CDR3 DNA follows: TGTGCCAGCAGCCCTGCAGGGACAGGGAACACTGAAGCTTTCTTT.

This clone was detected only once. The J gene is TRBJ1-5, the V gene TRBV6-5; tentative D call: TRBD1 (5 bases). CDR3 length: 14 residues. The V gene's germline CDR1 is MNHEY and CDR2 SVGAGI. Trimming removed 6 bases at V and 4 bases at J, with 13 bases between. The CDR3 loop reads CASRSTERNQPQHF. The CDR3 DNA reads TGTGCCAGCAGATCGACAGAAAGAAATCAGCCCCAGCATTTT.

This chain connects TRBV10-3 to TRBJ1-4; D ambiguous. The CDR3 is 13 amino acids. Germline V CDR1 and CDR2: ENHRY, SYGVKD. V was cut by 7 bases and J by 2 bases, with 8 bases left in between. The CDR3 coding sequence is TGTGCCATCACGGCGGGGACTAATGAAAAACTGTTTTTT. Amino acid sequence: CAITAGTNEKLFF.

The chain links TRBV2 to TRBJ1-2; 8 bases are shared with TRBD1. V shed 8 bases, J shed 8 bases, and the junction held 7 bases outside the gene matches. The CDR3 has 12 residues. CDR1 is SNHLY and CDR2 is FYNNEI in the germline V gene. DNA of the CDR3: TGTGCCAGCCGCCAGGGGGCAGGAGGCTACACCTTC. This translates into CASRQGAGGYTF. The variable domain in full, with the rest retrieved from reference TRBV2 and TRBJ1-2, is EPEVTQTPSHQVTQMGQEVILRCVPISNHLYFYWYRQILGQKVEFLVSFYNNEISEKSEIFDDQFSVERPDGSNFTLKIRSTKLEDSAMYFCASRQGAGGYTFGSGTRLTVV.

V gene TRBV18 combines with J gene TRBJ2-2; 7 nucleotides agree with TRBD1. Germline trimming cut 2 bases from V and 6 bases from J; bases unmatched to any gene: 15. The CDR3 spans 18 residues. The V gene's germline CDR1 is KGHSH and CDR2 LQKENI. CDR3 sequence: CASSPARQGPYRAGELFF. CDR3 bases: TGTGCCAGCTCACCAGCCCGACAGGGCCCCTACCGGGCCGGGGAGCTGTTTTTT. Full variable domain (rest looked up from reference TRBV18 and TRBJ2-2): NAGVMQNPRHLVRRRGQEARLRCSPMKGHSHVYWYRQLPEEGLKFMVYLQKENIIDESGMPKERFSAEFPKEGPSILRIQQVVRGDSAAYFCASSPARQGPYRAGELFFGEGSRLTVL.

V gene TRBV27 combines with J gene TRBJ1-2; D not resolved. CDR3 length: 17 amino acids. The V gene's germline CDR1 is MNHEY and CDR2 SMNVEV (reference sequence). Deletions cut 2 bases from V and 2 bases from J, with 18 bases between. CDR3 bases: TGTGCCAGCAGTTTAGGTGTCGCGGGAGCGGCGAACTATGGCTACACCTTC. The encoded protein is CASSLGVAGAANYGYTF.

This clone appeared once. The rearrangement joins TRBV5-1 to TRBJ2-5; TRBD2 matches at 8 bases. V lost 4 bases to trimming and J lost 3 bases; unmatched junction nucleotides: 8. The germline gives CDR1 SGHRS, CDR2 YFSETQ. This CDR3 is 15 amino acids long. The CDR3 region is CASSALAGWEETQYF. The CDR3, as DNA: TGCGCCAGCAGCGCCCTAGCGGGTTGGGAAGAGACCCAGTACTTC.

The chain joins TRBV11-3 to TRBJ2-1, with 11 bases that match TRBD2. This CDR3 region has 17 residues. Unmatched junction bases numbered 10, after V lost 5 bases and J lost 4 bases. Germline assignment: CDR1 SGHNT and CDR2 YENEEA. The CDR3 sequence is CASSTRLAGREYNEQFF. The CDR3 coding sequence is TGTGCCAGCAGCACCCGACTAGCGGGAAGGGAATACAATGAGCAGTTCTTC.

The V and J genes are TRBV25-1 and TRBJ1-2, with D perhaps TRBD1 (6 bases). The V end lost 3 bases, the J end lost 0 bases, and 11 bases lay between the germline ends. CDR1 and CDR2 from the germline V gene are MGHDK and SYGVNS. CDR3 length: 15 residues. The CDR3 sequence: CASSDGDTSNYGYTF. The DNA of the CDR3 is TGTGCCAGCAGTGATGGGGACACCTCTAACTATGGCTACACCTTC.

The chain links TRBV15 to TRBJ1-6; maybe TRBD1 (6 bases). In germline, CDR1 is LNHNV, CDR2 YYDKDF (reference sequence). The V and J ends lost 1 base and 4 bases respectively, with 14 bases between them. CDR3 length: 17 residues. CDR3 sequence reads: CATSRGGGGDYNSPLHF. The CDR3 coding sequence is TGTGCCACCAGCAGAGGAGGGGGGGGAGATTATAATTCACCCCTCCACTTT.

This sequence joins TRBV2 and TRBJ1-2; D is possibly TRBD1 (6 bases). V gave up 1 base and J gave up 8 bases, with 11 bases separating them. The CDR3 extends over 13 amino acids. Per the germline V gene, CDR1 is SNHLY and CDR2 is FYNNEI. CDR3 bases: TGTGCCAGCAGTGAAGGGGGGGGGCTGGGCTACACCTTC. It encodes CASSEGGGLGYTF.

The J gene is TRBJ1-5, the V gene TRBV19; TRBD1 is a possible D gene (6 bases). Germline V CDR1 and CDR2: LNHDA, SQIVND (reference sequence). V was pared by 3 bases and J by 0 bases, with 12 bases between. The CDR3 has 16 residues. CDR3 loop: CASSIIRGASNQPQHF. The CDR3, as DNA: TGTGCCAGTAGTATCATCAGGGGAGCTAGCAATCAGCCCCAGCATTTT.

CDR3 coding DNA: TGTGCCAGCAGCCAAGACTTCGGGGGGTGGGATCGCACAGATACGCAGTATTTT. It codes for CASSQDFGGWDRTDTQYF. This chain connects TRBV14 to TRBJ2-3; 7 bases map to TRBD2. CDR3 length: 18 amino acids. The V and J ends lost 0 bases and 1 base, in that order; junction bases with no gene match: 10. Per the germline V gene, CDR1 is SGHDN and CDR2 is FVKESK.